These 30 T cell receptor beta chains were all obtained from the same sample, sequenced in a study of response to subunit inactivated influenza vaccine. Via MiXCR, TCRdb re-called the RT-PCR reads, giving one row per CDR3 protein. This table has over 150,000 distinct CDR3 sequences, over 13% appearing once. Sequencing used CD8+ T cells sorted from PBMCs, obtained more than 4 days after vaccination. Source of these receptors: a man aged 50-60 years who received an inactivated influenza vaccine.

The chain joins TRBV20-1 to TRBJ1-4, with TRBD1 as a possible D gene (6 bases). This CDR3 has 13 residues. Germline V gene lookup returns CDR1 DFQATT and CDR2 SNEGSKA (reference sequence). With 3 bases removed from V and 7 bases from J, the gap between germline ends came to 12 bases. CDR3 sequence reads: CSASGRGFEKLFF. The CDR3 coding sequence is TGCAGTGCTAGTGGCAGGGGATTTGAAAAACTGTTTTTT.

The sample holds one count of this clonotype. This rearrangement joins TRBV27 to TRBJ1-1; possible D gene TRBD1, 6 bases. CDR3 length: 15 residues. Germline V gene sequence: CDR1 MNHEY, CDR2 SMNVEV (reference sequence). The V end was cut by 6 bases, the J end by 6 bases, with 20 bases between. CDR3 sequence: CASRRYEGGFAEAFF. CDR3 DNA sequence: TGTGCCAGCAGGCGATATGAGGGGGGCTTCGCTGAAGCTTTCTTT.

In regard to this clonotype: One end of the junction varies from germline; a read error may be responsible. The chain's CDR3 is CASREAPNTEAFF. The CDR3 DNA reads as TGTGCCAGCAGGGAAGCGCCGAACACTGAAGCTTTCTTT. This chain uses TRBV2 with TRBJ1-1; D not resolved. Germline-derived CDR1 and CDR2 are SNHLY and FYNNEI. The CDR3 sequence is 13 residues long.

The chain recombines TRBV28 with TRBJ2-7, with 7 nucleotides matching TRBD2. The CDR3 is 16 amino acids. Germline loops: CDR1 MDHEN, CDR2 SYDVKM. The V and J ends lost 5 bases and 2 bases, in that order; junction bases with no gene match: 12. The CDR3 DNA reads TGTGCCAGCAGTCCCCGAGGACTAGACCTGGCCTACGAGCAGTACTTC. It is translated as CASSPRGLDLAYEQYF.

This clonotype was seen at least ten times. This chain uses TRBV7-8 with TRBJ2-3, with D hard to call. V lost 1 base and J 1 base, leaving 9 bases between the germline ends. Looked up from germline, CDR1 is SGHVS and CDR2 is FQNEAQ. The CDR3 sequence is 15 residues long. The CDR3 loop is CASSLDRQRTDTQYF. In DNA, the CDR3 is TGTGCCAGCAGCTTAGACCGGCAGCGCACAGATACGCAGTATTTT.

V is TRBV28 and J is TRBJ1-1; 7 positions agree with TRBD1. V was clipped by 2 bases and J by 7 bases; unmatched bases: 7. Germline CDR1 reads MDHEN; CDR2 reads SYDVKM. The CDR3 runs to 14 residues. The CDR3 loop reads CASSLTGDGGEAFF. In nucleotides, the CDR3 is TGTGCCAGCAGTTTAACAGGGGATGGGGGTGAAGCTTTCTTT.

This clonotype was recorded a few times. The chain combines TRBV16 with TRBJ1-1; D gene ambiguous. V shed 2 bases and J shed 3 bases, with 7 bases lying between them. Germline CDR1 is KGHSY and CDR2 is FQNENV. This CDR3 comprises 13 residues. Written as DNA, the CDR3 is TGTGCCAGCAGCCAACCGGGGTACACTGAAGCTTTCTTT. Amino acid sequence: CASSQPGYTEAFF.

Ten or more counts support this clonotype. The chain employs TRBV2 and TRBJ2-1; D tentatively reads TRBD1 or TRBD2 (5 bases each). V was clipped by 7 bases and J by 0 bases, with 16 bases between them. The CDR3 is 16 residues long. The germline V gene has CDR1 SNHLY and CDR2 FYNNEI. The CDR3 DNA sequence: TGTGCCAGCAACCAACTTTCAGGGAGCTCCTACAATGAGCAGTTCTTC. The encoded protein is CASNQLSGSSYNEQFF.

This clonotype appeared a few times. V gene TRBV4-1 combines with J gene TRBJ1-1; D possibly corresponds to TRBD1 (5 bases). CDR1 is MGHRA, CDR2 YSYEKL, per germline. V gave up 3 bases and J gave up 5 bases, with 10 bases separating them. This CDR3 contains 13 residues. CDR3 nucleotide sequence: TGCGCCAGCAGCCAGAGGGGTCTTACTGAAGCTTTCTTT. Its translation is CASSQRGLTEAFF.

This chain joins TRBV28 and TRBJ2-3; 11 positions match TRBD2. V shed 5 bases, J shed 2 bases, and the junction held 6 bases outside the gene matches. Germline CDR1 MDHEN, CDR2 SYDVKM. The length of the CDR3 is 16 residues. The CDR3 loop is CASSTPSGGNTDTQYF. For the CDR3, the DNA is TGTGCCAGCAGTACCCCTAGCGGGGGGAACACAGATACGCAGTATTTT.

This clonotype has a count of ten or more. The V and J genes are TRBV7-9 and TRBJ2-7, with 7 bases that match TRBD1. V trimming: 5 bases; J trimming: 2 bases; junction bases outside the gene matches: 9. The CDR3 sequence is 15 residues long. Germline V gene sequence: CDR1 SEHNR, CDR2 FQNEAQ (reference sequence). Written as DNA, the CDR3 is TGTGCCAGCAGCCCAGACAGGGAAGAGACCTACGAGCAGTACTTC. Amino acids: CASSPDREETYEQYF.

This clonotype has only a few counts. The V and J genes are TRBV6-2 or TRBV6-3 and TRBJ2-1, with 7 bases lining up with TRBD2. The length of the CDR3 is 14 residues. CDR1 is MNHEY, CDR2 SVGEGT, per germline. V was clipped by 5 bases and J by 5 bases; unmatched bases: 6. The chain's CDR3 is CASSTGTTNNEQFF. The DNA for the CDR3 is TGTGCCAGCAGTACCGGGACTACCAACAATGAGCAGTTCTTC.

The chain links TRBV9 to TRBJ1-5, with D possibly being TRBD1 (5 bases). The germline V and J ends were trimmed by 4 bases and 0 bases, with 11 bases remaining between them. Germline V gene lookup returns CDR1 SGDLS and CDR2 YYNGEE. There are 15 residues in the CDR3. This chain's CDR3 is CASSPGAASNQPQHF. In DNA, the CDR3 is TGTGCCAGCAGCCCTGGGGCAGCTAGCAATCAGCCCCAGCATTTT. Using reference TRBV9 and TRBJ1-5 for the parts outside the CDR3, the full variable domain is DSGVTQTPKHLITATGQRVTLRCSPRSGDLSVYWYQQSLDQGLQFLIQYYNGEERAKGNILERFSAQQFPDLHSELNLSSLELGDSALYFCASSPGAASNQPQHFGDGTRLSIL.

The J gene is TRBJ1-5, the V gene TRBV7-6; perhaps TRBD1 as D (6 bases). The CDR3 contains 15 residues. V lost 2 bases to trimming and J lost 7 bases, with 15 bases between them. Germline CDR1 SGHVS, CDR2 FNYEAQ. CDR3 DNA: TGTGCCAGCAGCTTATGGGGGGCGCTGGAACAGCCCCAGCATTTT. Residues: CASSLWGALEQPQHF.

Notes on this clonotype: A much larger clone lies a single base off, so this may be a read error. The chain couples TRBV28 to TRBJ2-1; D is perhaps TRBD2 (6 bases). With 6 bases removed from V and 5 bases from J, the gap between germline ends came to 11 bases. Germline V CDR1 and CDR2: MDHEN, SYDVKM. CDR3 length equals 13 residues. The CDR3 sequence: CASSLGTHNEQFF. CDR3 nucleotide sequence: TGTGCCAGCAGCCTCGGGACTCACAATGAGCAGTTCTTC.

This clonotype was counted only a few times. This chain joins TRBV5-6 and TRBJ2-7; 15 bases fit TRBD2. Germline V gives CDR1 SGHDT, CDR2 YYEEEE. Trimming at V came to 6 bases and at J to 4 bases, leaving 8 bases not matched to a gene. This CDR3 region has 16 residues. The CDR3 coding sequence is TGTGCCAGCACAGTGGGACTAGCGGGAGGAATATACGAGCAGTACTTC. Translated, it gives CASTVGLAGGIYEQYF. Full variable domain (outside the CDR3, taken from reference TRBV5-6 and TRBJ2-7): DAGVTQSPTHLIKTRGQQVTLRCSPKSGHDTVSWYQQALGQGPQFIFQYYEEEERQRGNFPDRFSGHQFPNYSSELNVNALLLGDSALYLCASTVGLAGGIYEQYFGPGTRLTVT.

This clonotype occurred a few times. This sequence joins TRBV7-9 and TRBJ1-1; D not resolved. The CDR3 extends over 14 amino acids. From germline, CDR1 is SEHNR and CDR2 FQNEAQ (reference sequence). The germline V and J ends were trimmed by 3 bases and 3 bases, with 11 bases remaining between them. CDR3 amino acids: CASSFLERDTEAFF. For the CDR3, the DNA is TGTGCCAGCAGCTTCTTGGAAAGGGACACTGAAGCTTTCTTT.

V and J are TRBV9 and TRBJ1-2, with D possibly matching TRBD1 (5 bases). The CDR3 contains 15 residues. Per the germline V gene, CDR1 is SGDLS and CDR2 is YYNGEE. Trimming removed 3 bases from V and 6 bases from J, with 18 bases in between. As DNA, the CDR3 is TGTGCCAGCAGCGCCTCGGGGCAGGGTTTAGATGGCTACACCTTC. It is translated as CASSASGQGLDGYTF.

The chain joins TRBV28 to TRBJ1-4, with TRBD1 as a possible D gene (6 bases). This CDR3 region has 18 residues. The ends were cut back, 2 bases at V and 7 bases at J, with 23 bases in the middle. Looked up from germline, CDR1 is MDHEN and CDR2 is SYDVKM. Here the CDR3 DNA reads TGTGCCAGCAGTTTAGTTACACCCGGGACACGGGGGTTTGAAAAACTGTTTTTT. Encoded protein: CASSLVTPGTRGFEKLFF.

This clonotype occurred many times. The V and J genes are TRBV11-3 and TRBJ2-1; perhaps TRBD1 as D (5 bases). Germline loops: CDR1 SGHNT, CDR2 YENEEA. The CDR3 has 14 residues. Between the trimmed V and J ends, which lost 5 bases and 6 bases, there was a span of 14 bases. The CDR3 region has the DNA TGTGCCAGCAGCCATCGTTCAGGGTTCAATGAGCAGTTCTTC. Protein: CASSHRSGFNEQFF.

This chain connects TRBV7-9 to TRBJ1-5, with D unclear. CDR3 size: 12 residues. The germline gives CDR1 SEHNR, CDR2 FQNEAQ (reference sequence). Trimming stripped 1 base from V and 5 bases from J, with 3 bases between. The CDR3: CASSLEDQPQHF. The CDR3 DNA follows: TGTGCCAGCAGCTTAGAAGATCAGCCCCAGCATTTT.

The CDR3: CASSYTLWGSSNEKLFF. CDR3 nucleotides: TGTGCCAGCAGTTATACCCTTTGGGGCAGCTCTAATGAAAAACTGTTTTTT. The chain couples TRBV28 to TRBJ1-4, with D perhaps matching TRBD1 (5 bases). CDR3 size: 17 residues. Trimming removed 4 bases from V and 3 bases from J, with 18 bases in between. The germline gives CDR1 MDHEN, CDR2 SYDVKM. Supplemented by reference TRBV28 and TRBJ1-4, the full variable domain reads DVKVTQSSRYLVKRTGEKVFLECVQDMDHENMFWYRQDPGLGLRLIYFSYDVKMKEKGDIPEGYSVSREKKERFSLILESASTNQTSMYLCASSYTLWGSSNEKLFFGSGTQLSVL.

V and J are TRBV4-3 and TRBJ2-7; tentative D call: TRBD1 (7 bases). There are 12 residues in the CDR3. Germline V CDR1 and CDR2: LGHNA, YSLEER. With 3 bases removed from V and 7 bases from J, the gap between germline ends came to 10 bases. As DNA, the CDR3 is TGCGCCAGCAGCCAGACAGGGAGGGAGCAGTACTTC. Residues: CASSQTGREQYF.

This chain joins TRBV24-1 and TRBJ2-5; 7 bases are shared with TRBD2. The CDR3 spans 16 residues. Trimming cost V 0 bases and J 4 bases; bases outside gene matches: 7. CDR1 KGHDR and CDR2 SFDVKD come from the germline V gene. The DNA for the CDR3 is TGTGCCACCAGTGATTTGCAACGGCGGGGGAGAGAGACCCAGTACTTC. This gives the protein CATSDLQRRGRETQYF.

Only a few counts were recorded for this clonotype. V gene TRBV4-3 combines with J gene TRBJ2-1; 8 bases map to TRBD1. V lost 4 bases to trimming and J lost 7 bases; unmatched junction nucleotides: 6. The CDR3 totals 14 residues. The germline gives CDR1 LGHNA, CDR2 YSLEER. The CDR3 DNA is TGCGCCAGCAGCCCACGGACAGGGAGTAATGAGCAGTTCTTC. Encoded protein: CASSPRTGSNEQFF.

This clonotype occurred a few times. The V gene is TRBV5-6, the J gene TRBJ2-3; possibly TRBD1 for D (5 bases). The CDR3 has 15 amino acids. From germline, CDR1 is SGHDT and CDR2 YYEEEE. The V gene lost 3 bases and the J gene lost 4 bases, with 15 bases spanning the gap. CDR3 bases: TGTGCCAGCAGCTCGACAGCAGGCCCCGCAGATACGCAGTATTTT. Translated: CASSSTAGPADTQYF.

In its sample, this clonotype was seen many times. The rearrangement uses TRBV29-1 and TRBJ2-1, with TRBD2 matching over 14 bases. Looked up from germline, CDR1 is SQVTM and CDR2 is ANQGSEA. V dropped 4 bases and J dropped 1; count of bases not matched to a gene: 15. This CDR3 has 20 amino acids. The CDR3 spells CSVVQAGTSGRGGSYNEQFF. In DNA form, the CDR3 reads TGCAGCGTTGTGCAAGCCGGGACTAGCGGGAGAGGTGGATCCTACAATGAGCAGTTCTTC.

This sequence joins TRBV3-1 and TRBJ2-5; the match to TRBD1 covers 9 bases. CDR3 length: 14 residues. The V gene end was trimmed by 5 bases and the J gene end by 2 bases; junction bases not matched to a gene: 3. Germline CDR1 reads LGHDT; CDR2 reads YNNKEL (reference sequence). CDR3 coding DNA: TGTGCCAGCAGCGCCGGGACAGGGCAAGAGACCCAGTACTTC. Protein sequence: CASSAGTGQETQYF.

On this clonotype itself: This may be a read error: a much more frequent sequence differs by one nucleotide. This sequence joins TRBV24-1 and TRBJ2-3, with 7 bases matching TRBD2. Losses at the gene ends were 3 bases for V and 9 bases for J; bases not matched to a gene: 17. Germline lookup yields CDR1 KGHDR and CDR2 SFDVKD. CDR3 size: 17 residues. DNA for the CDR3: TGTGCCACCAGTGATATGGACTTCGGGACTACAACACGAACGCAGTATTTT. Translation: CATSDMDFGTTTRTQYF.

The sample holds many counts of this clonotype. The chain employs TRBV29-1 and TRBJ2-7; 11 bases map to TRBD1. CDR3 length: 14 residues. Germline V CDR1 and CDR2: SQVTM, ANQGSEA. Trimming at V came to 1 base and at J to 3 bases, leaving 2 bases not matched to a gene. The CDR3 loop is CSVEGTGGIYEQYF. DNA of the CDR3: TGCAGCGTTGAAGGGACAGGGGGCATCTACGAGCAGTACTTC.